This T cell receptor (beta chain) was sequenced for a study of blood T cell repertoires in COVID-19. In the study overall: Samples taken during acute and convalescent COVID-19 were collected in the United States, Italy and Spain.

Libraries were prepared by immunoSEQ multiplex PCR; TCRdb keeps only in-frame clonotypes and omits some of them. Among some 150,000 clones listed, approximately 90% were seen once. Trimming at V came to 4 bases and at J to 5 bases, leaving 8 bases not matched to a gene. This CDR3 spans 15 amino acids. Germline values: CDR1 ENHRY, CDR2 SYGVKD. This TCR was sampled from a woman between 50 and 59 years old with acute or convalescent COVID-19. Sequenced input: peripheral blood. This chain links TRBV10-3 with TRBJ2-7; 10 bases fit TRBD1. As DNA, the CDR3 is TGTGCCATCAGTGTTGGGGGACAGGGGTACCACGAGCAGTACTTC. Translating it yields CAISVGGQGYHEQYF.